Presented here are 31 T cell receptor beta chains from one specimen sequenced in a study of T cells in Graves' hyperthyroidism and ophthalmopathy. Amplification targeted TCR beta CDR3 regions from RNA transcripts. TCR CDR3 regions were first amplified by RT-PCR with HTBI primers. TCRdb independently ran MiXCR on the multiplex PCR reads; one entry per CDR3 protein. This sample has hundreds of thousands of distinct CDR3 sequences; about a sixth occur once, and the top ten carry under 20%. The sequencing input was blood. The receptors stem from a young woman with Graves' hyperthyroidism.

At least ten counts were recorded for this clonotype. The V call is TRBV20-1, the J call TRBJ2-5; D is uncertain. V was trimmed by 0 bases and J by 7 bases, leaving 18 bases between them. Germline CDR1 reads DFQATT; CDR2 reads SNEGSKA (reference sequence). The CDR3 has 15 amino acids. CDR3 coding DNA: TGCAGTGCTAGAGATCGCGATGGGGTTTGGGTGACCCAGTACTTC. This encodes CSARDRDGVWVTQYF.

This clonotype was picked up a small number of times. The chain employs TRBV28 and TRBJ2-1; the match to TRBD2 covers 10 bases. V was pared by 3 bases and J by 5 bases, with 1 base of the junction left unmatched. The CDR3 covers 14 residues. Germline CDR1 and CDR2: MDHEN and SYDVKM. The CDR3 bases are TGTGCCAGCAGTTTGCTAGCGGGGGACAATGAGCAGTTCTTC. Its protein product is CASSLLAGDNEQFF.

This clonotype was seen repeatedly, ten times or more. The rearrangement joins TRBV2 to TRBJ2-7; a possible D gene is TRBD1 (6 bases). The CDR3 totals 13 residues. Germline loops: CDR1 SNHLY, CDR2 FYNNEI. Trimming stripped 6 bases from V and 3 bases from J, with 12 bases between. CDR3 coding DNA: TGTGCCAGCAGCTTGACAGGCGTCTACGAGCAGTACTTC. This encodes CASSLTGVYEQYF.

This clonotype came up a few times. This chain's CDR3 is CSVVGRGPEAFF. The CDR3 DNA reads as TGCAGCGTTGTGGGGAGGGGCCCTGAAGCTTTCTTT. This chain links TRBV29-1 with TRBJ1-1; tentative D call: TRBD1 (5 bases). Looked up from germline, CDR1 is SQVTM and CDR2 is ANQGSEA. This CDR3 comprises 12 residues. The V end was cut by 4 bases, the J end by 6 bases, with 12 bases between.

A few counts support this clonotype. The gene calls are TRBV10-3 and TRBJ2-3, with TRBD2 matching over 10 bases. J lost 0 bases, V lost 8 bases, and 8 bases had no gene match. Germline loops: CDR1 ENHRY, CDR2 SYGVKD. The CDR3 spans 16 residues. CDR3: CAIRTSGTPSTDTQYF. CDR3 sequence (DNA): TGTGCCATCCGTACTAGCGGGACCCCTAGCACAGATACGCAGTATTTT.

The CDR3 protein is CAISELPRRGGSEKLFF. The CDR3 DNA follows: TGTGCCATCAGTGAACTCCCTAGGAGGGGGGGGAGTGAAAAACTGTTTTTT. J is TRBJ1-4 and V is TRBV10-3; D may be TRBD1 (6 bases). The CDR3 has 17 residues. The V end lost 3 bases, the J end lost 7 bases, and 21 bases lay between the germline ends. The germline V gene has CDR1 ENHRY and CDR2 SYGVKD.

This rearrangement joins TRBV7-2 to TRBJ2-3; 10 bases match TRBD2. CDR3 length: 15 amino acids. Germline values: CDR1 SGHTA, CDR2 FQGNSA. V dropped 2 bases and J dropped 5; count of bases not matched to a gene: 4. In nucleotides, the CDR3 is TGTGCCAGCAGCTTAAGACCTAGCGGGAGAGATACGCAGTATTTT. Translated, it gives CASSLRPSGRDTQYF.

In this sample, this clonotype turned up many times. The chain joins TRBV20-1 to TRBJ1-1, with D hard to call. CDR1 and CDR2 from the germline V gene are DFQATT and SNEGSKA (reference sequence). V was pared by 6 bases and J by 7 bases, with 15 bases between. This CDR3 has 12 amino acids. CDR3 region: CSAYNGLREAFF. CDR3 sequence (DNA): TGCAGTGCCTACAATGGCCTTCGTGAAGCTTTCTTT.

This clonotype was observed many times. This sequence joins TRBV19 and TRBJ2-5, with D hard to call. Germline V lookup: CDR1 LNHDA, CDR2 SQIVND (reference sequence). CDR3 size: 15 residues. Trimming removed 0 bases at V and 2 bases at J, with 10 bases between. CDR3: CASSIDPASQETQYF. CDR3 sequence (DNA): TGTGCCAGTAGTATAGATCCGGCATCTCAAGAGACCCAGTACTTC.

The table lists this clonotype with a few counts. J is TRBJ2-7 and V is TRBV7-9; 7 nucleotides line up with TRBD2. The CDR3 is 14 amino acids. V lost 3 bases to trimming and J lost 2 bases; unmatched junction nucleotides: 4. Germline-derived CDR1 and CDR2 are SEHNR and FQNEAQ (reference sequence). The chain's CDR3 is CASSFKGGTYEQYF. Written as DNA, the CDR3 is TGTGCCAGCAGCTTTAAGGGAGGGACCTACGAGCAGTACTTC. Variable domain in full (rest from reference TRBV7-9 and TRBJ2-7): DTGVSQNPRHKITKRGQNVTFRCDPISEHNRLYWYRQTLGQGPEFLTYFQNEAQLEKSRLLSDRFSAERPKGSFSTLEIQRTEQGDSAMYLCASSFKGGTYEQYFGPGTRLTVT.

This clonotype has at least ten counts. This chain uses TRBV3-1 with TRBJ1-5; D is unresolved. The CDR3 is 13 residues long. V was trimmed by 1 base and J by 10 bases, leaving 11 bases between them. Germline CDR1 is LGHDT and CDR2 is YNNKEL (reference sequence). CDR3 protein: CASSQGAVGPQHF. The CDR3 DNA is TGTGCCAGCAGCCAAGGGGCCGTTGGTCCCCAGCATTTT.

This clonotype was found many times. The CDR3 loop reads CASSWGTGLPSYNEQFF. The CDR3 nucleotides are TGCGCCAGCAGCTGGGGGACGGGGCTCCCCTCCTACAATGAGCAGTTCTTC. The genes are TRBV5-1 and TRBJ2-1; D possibly matches TRBD1 or TRBD2 (5 bases each). V dropped 3 bases and J dropped 0 bases, with 16 bases sitting between them. The CDR3 runs to 17 residues. Looked up from germline, CDR1 is SGHRS and CDR2 is YFSETQ.

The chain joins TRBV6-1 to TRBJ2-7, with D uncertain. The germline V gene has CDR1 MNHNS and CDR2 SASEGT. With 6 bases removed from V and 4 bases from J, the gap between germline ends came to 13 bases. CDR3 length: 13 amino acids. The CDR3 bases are TGTGCCAGCAGGACGGCGCTTGAATACGAGCAGTACTTC. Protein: CASRTALEYEQYF.

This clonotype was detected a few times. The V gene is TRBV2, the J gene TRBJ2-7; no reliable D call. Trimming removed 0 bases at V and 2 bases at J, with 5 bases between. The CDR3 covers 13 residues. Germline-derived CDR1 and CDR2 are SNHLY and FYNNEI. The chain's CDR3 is CASSEAWTYEQYF. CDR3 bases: TGTGCCAGCAGTGAAGCGTGGACCTACGAGCAGTACTTC.

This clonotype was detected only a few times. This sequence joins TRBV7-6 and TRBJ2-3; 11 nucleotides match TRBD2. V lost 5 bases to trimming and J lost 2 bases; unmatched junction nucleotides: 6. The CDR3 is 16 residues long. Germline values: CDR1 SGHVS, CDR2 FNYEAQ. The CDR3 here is CASSRLAGGLTDTQYF. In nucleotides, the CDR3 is TGTGCCAGCAGCCGTCTAGCGGGGGGCCTCACAGATACGCAGTATTTT.

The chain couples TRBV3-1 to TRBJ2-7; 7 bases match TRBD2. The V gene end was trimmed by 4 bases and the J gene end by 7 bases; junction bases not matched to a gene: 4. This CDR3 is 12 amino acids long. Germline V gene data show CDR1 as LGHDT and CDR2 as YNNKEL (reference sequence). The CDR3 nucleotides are TGTGCCAGCAGCCCCTTCGGGGGGGAGCAGTACTTC. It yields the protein CASSPFGGEQYF.

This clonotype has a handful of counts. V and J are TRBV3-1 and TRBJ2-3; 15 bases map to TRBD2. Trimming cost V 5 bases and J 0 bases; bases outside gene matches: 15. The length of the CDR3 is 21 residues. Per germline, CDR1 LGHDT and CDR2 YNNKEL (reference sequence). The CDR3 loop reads CASSITPGLAGGTSSTDTQYF. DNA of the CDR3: TGTGCCAGCAGCATAACCCCGGGACTAGCGGGGGGAACATCTAGCACAGATACGCAGTATTTT.

In DNA, the CDR3 is TGTGCCACCAGTGAGGAAGGTGCCGGGGAGCTGTTTTTT. Its translation is CATSEEGAGELFF. The chain has TRBV24-1 and TRBJ2-2, with D unresolved. The germline V gene encodes CDR1 KGHDR and CDR2 SFDVKD. Deletions cut 4 bases from V and 6 bases from J, with 8 bases between. The CDR3 sequence is 13 residues long.

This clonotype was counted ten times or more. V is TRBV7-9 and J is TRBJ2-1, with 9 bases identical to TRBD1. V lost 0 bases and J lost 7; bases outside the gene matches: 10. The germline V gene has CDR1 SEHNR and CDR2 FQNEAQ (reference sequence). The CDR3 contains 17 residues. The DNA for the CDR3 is TGTGCCAGCAGCTTAGCGATTGGACAGGGGACCTCTAATGAGCAGTTCTTC. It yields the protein CASSLAIGQGTSNEQFF.

The CDR3 bases are TGTGCCAGCAGTTTAGCCCCCTTTGGGAAAGAGACCCAGTACTTC. Translated: CASSLAPFGKETQYF. The rearrangement uses TRBV12-3 or TRBV12-4 and TRBJ2-5; D is unclear. This CDR3 spans 15 amino acids. V was trimmed by 0 bases and J by 3 bases, leaving 11 bases between them.

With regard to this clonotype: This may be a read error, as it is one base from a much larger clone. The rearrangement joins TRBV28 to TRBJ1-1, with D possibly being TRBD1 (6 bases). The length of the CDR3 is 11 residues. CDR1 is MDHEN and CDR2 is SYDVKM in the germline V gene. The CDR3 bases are TGTGCCATCCCGGGACATGCCGAAGCTTCCTTT. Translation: CAIPGHAEASF.

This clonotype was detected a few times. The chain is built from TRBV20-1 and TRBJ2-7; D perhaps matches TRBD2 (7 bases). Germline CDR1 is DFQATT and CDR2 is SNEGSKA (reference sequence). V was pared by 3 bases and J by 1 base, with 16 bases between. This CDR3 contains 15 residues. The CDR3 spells CSASYGGGASYEQYF. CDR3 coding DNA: TGCAGTGCTAGTTATGGAGGGGGGGCGTCCTACGAGCAGTACTTC.

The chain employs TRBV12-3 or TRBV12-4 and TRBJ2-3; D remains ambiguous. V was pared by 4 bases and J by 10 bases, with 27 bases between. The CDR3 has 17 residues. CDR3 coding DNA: TGTGCCAGCAGTTCCGGCCCCGTGGGTGTCGGCACACATCCGCAGTATTTT. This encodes CASSSGPVGVGTHPQYF.

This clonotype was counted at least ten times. The CDR3 is CSVAGQTGNEQFF. Written as DNA, the CDR3 is TGCAGCGTTGCGGGCCAAACCGGGAATGAGCAGTTCTTC. V gene TRBV29-1 combines with J gene TRBJ2-1, with D unclear. The CDR3 spans 13 residues. V gave up 4 bases and J gave up 7 bases, with 14 bases separating them. The V gene's germline CDR1 is SQVTM and CDR2 ANQGSEA.

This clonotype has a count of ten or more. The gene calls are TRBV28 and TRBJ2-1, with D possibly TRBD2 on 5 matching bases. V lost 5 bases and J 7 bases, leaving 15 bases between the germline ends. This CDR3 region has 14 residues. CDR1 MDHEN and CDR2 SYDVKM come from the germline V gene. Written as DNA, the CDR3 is TGTGCCAGCAGTCCTACCTTTCGGGGTAATGAGCAGTTCTTC. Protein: CASSPTFRGNEQFF.

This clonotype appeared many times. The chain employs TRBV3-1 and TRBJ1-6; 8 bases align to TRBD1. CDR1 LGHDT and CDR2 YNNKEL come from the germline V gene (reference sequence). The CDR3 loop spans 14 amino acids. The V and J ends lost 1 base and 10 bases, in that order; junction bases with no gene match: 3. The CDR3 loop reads CASSQAQGASPLHF. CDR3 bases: TGTGCCAGCAGCCAAGCCCAGGGGGCATCACCCCTCCACTTT.

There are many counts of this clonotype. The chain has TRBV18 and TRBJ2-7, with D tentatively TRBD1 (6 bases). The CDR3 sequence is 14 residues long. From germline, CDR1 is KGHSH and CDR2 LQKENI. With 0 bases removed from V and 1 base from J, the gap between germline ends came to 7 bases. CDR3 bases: TGTGCCAGCTCACCACCACAGGGTTCCTACGAGCAGTACTTC. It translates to CASSPPQGSYEQYF.

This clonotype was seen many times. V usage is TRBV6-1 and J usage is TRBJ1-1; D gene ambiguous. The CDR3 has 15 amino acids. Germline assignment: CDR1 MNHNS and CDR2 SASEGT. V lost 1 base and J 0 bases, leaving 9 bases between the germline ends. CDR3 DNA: TGTGCCAGCAGTGAAGGACGGCTCATGAACACTGAAGCTTTCTTT. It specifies CASSEGRLMNTEAFF.

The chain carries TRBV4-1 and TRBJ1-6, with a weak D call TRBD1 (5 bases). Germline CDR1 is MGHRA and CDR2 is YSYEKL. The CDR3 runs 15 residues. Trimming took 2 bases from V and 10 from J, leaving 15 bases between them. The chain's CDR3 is CASSQTGVAGSPLHF. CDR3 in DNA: TGCGCCAGCAGCCAAACGGGGGTGGCCGGATCACCCCTCCACTTT.

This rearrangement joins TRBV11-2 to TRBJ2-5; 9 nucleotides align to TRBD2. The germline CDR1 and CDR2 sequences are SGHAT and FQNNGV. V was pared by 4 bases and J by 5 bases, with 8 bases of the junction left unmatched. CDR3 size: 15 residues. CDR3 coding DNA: TGTGCCAGCAGCTATACGGCGGGAGGGGAGGAGACCCAGTACTTC. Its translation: CASSYTAGGEETQYF.

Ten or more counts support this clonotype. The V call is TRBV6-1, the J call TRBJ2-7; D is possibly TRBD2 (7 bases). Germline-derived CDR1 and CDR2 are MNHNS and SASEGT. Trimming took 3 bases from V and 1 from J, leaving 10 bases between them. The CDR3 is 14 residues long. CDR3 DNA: TGTGCCAGCAGTGACAGGGGAGGGTCCTACGAGCAGTACTTC. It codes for CASSDRGGSYEQYF.